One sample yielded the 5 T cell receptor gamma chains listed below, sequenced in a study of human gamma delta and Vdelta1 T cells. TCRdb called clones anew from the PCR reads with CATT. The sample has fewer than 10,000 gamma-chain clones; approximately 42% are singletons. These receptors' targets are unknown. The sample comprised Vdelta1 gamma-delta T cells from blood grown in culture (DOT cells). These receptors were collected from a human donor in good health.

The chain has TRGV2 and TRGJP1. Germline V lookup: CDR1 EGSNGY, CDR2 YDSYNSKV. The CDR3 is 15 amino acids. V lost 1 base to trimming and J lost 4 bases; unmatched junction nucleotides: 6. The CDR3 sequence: CATWDGLDTGWFKIF. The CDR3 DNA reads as TGTGCCACCTGGGACGGTTTGGACACTGGTTGGTTCAAGATATTT.

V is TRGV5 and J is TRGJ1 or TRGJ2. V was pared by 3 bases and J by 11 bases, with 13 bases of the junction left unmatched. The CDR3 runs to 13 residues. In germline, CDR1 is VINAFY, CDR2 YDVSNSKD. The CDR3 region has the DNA TGTGCCACCTGGGACGGAAGTGAGAAGGAGAAACTCTTT. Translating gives CATWDGSEKEKLF.

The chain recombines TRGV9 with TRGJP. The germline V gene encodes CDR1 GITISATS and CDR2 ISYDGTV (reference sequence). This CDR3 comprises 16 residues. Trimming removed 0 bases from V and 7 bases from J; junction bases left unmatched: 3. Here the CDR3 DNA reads TGTGCCTTGTGGGAGGTGGGGGAGTTGGGCAAAAAAATCAAGGTATTT. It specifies CALWEVGELGKKIKVF.

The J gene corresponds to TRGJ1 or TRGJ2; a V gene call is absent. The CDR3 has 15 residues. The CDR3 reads CAWDSVLVVYYKKLF. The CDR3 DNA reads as TGTGCGTGGGATTCAGTCTTAGTCGTATATTATAAGAAACTCTTT.

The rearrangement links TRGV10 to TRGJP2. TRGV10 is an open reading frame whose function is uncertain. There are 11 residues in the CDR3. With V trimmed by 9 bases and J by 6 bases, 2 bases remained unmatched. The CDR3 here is CAACCDWIKTF. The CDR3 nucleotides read TGTGCTGCGTGTTGTGATTGGATCAAGACGTTT.